This T cell receptor (beta chain) emerged from a study of blood T cell repertoires in COVID-19. This clone occurred a few times. The CDR3 runs 15 residues. V lost 2 bases to trimming and J lost 5 bases, with 15 bases between them. Germline V gene data show CDR1 as SGHAT and CDR2 as FQNNGV. Per the original data handling: It was from reference gene primer amplification that nucleated cell counts were estimated. Sequenced by immunoSEQ multiplex PCR; TCRdb stores in-frame clones only, minus some. The D gene and trimming were derived from the DNA, and the V and J assignments and clone size from that table. The sample consists of about 130,000 clones, around 74% of them appearing once.

The chain joins TRBV11-2 to TRBJ1-2; D is perhaps TRBD1 (5 bases). This receptor was obtained from a man aged 55 to 70 with acute or convalescent COVID-19. The sample comprised peripheral blood. In nucleotides, the CDR3 is TGTGCCAGCAGCTTACAGCGGGGGGTTACATATGGCTACACCTTC. Protein product: CASSLQRGVTYGYTF.